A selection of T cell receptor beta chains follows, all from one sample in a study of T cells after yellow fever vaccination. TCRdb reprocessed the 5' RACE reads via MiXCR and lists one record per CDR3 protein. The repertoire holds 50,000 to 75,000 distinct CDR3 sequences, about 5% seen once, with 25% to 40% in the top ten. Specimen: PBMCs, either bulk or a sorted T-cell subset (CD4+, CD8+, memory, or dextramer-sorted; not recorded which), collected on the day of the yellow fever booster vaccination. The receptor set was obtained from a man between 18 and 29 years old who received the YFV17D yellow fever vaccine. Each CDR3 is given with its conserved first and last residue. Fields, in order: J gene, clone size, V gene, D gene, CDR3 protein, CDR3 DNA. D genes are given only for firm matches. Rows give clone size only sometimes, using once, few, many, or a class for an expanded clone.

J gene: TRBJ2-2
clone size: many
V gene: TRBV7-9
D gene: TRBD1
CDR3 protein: CASSISWTGPNTGELFF
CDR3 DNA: TGTGCCAGCAGCATCTCCTGGACAGGGCCGAACACCGGGGAGCTGTTTTTT

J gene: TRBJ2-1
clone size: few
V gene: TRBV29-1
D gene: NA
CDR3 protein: CSVTEGESSYNEQFF
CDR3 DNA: TGCAGCGTTACCGAAGGGGAAAGCTCCTACAATGAGCAGTTCTTC

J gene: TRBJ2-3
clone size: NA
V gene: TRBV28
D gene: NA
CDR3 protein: CASSWSRNTDTQYF
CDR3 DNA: TGTGCCAGCAGCTGGAGCCGGAACACAGATACGCAGTATTTT

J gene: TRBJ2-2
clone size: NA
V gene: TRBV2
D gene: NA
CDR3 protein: CASSVGTPGELFF
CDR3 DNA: TGTGCCAGCAGTGTCGGTACACCCGGGGAGCTGTTTTTT

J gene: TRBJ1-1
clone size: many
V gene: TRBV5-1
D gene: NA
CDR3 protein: CASSLKGPNTEAFF
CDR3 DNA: TGCGCCAGCAGCTTGAAGGGTCCTAACACTGAAGCTTTCTTT

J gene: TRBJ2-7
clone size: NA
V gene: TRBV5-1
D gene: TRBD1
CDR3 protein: CASSFGQGVYEQYF
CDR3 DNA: TGCGCCAGCAGCTTCGGGCAGGGGGTCTACGAGCAGTACTTC

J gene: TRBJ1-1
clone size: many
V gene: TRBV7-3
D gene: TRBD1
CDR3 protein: CASSPGQGSNTEAFF
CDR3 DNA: TGTGCCAGCAGCCCCGGACAGGGCTCGAACACTGAAGCTTTCTTT

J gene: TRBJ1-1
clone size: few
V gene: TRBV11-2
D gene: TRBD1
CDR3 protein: CASSLVLGQGNTEAFF
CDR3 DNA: TGTGCCAGCAGCTTAGTCCTGGGACAGGGAAACACTGAAGCTTTCTTT

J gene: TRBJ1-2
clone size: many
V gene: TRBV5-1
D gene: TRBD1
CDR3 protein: CASSAGTGGSGYTF
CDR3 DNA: TGCGCCAGCAGCGCCGGGACAGGGGGCTCGGGCTACACCTTC

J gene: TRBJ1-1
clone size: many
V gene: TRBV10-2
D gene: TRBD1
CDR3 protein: CASSDLTGGGTEAFF
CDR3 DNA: TGCGCCAGCAGTGATCTGACAGGGGGAGGTACTGAAGCTTTCTTT

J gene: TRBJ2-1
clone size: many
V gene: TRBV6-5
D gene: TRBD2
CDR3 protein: CASRKRLAGYNEQFF
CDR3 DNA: TGTGCCAGCAGAAAAAGACTAGCTGGGTACAATGAGCAGTTCTTC

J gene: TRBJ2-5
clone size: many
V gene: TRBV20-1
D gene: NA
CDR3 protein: CSARDGGERHHQETQYF
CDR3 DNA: TGCAGTGCTAGAGATGGGGGAGAGAGACACCACCAAGAGACCCAGTACTTC

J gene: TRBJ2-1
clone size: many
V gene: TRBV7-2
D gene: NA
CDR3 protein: CASSSPNEQFF
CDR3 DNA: TGTGCCAGCAGCTCCCCCAATGAGCAGTTCTTC

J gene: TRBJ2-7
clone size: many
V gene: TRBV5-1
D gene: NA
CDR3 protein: CASSVGGTAYEQYF
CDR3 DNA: TGCGCCAGCAGCGTGGGGGGCACGGCCTACGAGCAGTACTTC

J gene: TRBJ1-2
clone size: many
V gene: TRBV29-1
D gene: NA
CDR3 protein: CSVDSLEYGYTF
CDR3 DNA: TGCAGCGTTGACAGCCTTGAGTACGGCTACACCTTC

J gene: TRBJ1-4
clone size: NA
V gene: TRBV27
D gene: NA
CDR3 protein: CASSFRGSNEKLFF
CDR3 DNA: TGTGCCAGCAGTTTCAGGGGCTCTAATGAAAAACTGTTTTTT

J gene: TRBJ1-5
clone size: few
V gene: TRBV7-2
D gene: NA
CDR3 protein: CASSFGGRPQHF
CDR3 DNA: TGTGCCAGCAGCTTTGGGGGGAGGCCCCAGCATTTT

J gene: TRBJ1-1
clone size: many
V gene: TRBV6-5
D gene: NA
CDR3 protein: CASRRPLGTEAFF
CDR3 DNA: TGTGCCAGCAGACGACCCTTGGGGACTGAAGCTTTCTTT

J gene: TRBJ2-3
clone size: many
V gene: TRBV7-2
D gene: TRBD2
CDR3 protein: CASSFPGTSDFTDTQYF
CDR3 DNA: TGTGCCAGCAGCTTCCCGGGGACTAGCGACTTCACAGATACGCAGTATTTT

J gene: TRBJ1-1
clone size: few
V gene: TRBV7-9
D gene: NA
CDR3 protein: CASSLAGRVAFF
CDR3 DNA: TGTGCCAGCAGCTTAGCGGGCAGGGTAGCTTTCTTT

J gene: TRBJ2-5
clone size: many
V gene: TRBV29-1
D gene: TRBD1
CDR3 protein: CSVSRARTGGGETQYF
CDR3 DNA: TGCAGCGTGAGCAGGGCAAGAACAGGGGGTGGAGAGACCCAGTACTTC

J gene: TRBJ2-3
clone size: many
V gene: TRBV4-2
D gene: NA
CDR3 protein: CASSQDRGRNTDTQYF
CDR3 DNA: TGTGCCAGCAGCCAAGACAGGGGCCGAAACACAGATACGCAGTATTTT

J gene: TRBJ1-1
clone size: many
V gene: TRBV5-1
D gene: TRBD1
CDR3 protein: CASSLEAGGDTEAFF
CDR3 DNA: TGCGCCAGCAGCTTGGAGGCAGGGGGAGACACTGAAGCTTTCTTT

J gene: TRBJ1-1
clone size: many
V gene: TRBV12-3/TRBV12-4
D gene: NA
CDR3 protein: CASRVRWMNTEAFF
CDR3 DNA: TGTGCCAGCAGGGTCAGGTGGATGAACACTGAAGCTTTCTTT

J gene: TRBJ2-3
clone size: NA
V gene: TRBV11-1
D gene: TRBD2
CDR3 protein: CASSMTGTSGTDTQYF
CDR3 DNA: TGTGCCAGCAGCATGACCGGGACTAGCGGCACAGATACGCAGTATTTT

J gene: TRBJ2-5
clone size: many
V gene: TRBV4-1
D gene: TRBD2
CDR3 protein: CASSRTSSQETQYF
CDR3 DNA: TGCGCCAGCAGCAGGACTAGTTCGCAAGAGACCCAGTACTTC

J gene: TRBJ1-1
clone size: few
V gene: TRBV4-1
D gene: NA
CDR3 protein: CASSQDDGRRTANTEAFF
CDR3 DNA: TGCGCCAGCAGCCAAGACGACGGACGGCGGACAGCTAACACTGAAGCTTTCTTT

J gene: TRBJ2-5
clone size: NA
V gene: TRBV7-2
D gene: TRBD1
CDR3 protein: CASSLAGQGWETQYF
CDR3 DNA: TGTGCCAGCAGCTTAGCGGGACAGGGGTGGGAGACCCAGTACTTC

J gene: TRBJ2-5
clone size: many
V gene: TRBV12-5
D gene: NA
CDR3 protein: CASGLVVGTPETQYF
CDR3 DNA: TGTGCTAGTGGTCTGGTCGTCGGGACTCCGGAGACCCAGTACTTC

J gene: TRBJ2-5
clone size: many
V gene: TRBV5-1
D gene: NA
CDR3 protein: CASSLWSSGRIGETQYF
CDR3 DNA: TGCGCCAGCAGCTTGTGGAGTTCGGGCAGGATTGGAGAGACCCAGTACTTC

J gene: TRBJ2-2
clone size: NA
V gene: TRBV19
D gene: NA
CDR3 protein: CASSGSRGTGELFF
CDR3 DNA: TGTGCCAGTAGCGGTAGCCGGGGTACCGGGGAGCTGTTTTTT

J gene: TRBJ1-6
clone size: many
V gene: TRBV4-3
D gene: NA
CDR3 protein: CASSQDRSDSSNSPLHF
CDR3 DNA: TGCGCCAGCAGCCAAGATCGGTCCGACAGCTCTAATTCACCCCTCCACTTT

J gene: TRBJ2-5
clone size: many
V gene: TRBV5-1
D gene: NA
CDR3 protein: CASSRGTETQYF
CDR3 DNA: TGCGCCAGCAGCAGGGGTACAGAGACCCAGTACTTC

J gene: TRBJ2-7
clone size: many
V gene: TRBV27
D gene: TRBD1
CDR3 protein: CASSLAAGGFSYEQYF
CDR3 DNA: TGTGCCAGCAGTTTAGCGGCAGGGGGCTTTTCCTACGAGCAGTACTTC

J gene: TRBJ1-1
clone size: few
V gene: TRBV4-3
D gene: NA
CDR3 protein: CASSATALTVSPKRNTEAFF
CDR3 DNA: TGCGCCAGCTCTGCCACAGCCCTCACCGTCTCGCCTAAACGGAACACTGAAGCTTTCTTT

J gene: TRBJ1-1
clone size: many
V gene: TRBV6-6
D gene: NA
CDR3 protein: CASSMGGVTEAFF
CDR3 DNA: TGTGCCAGCAGTATGGGGGGGGTCACTGAAGCTTTCTTT

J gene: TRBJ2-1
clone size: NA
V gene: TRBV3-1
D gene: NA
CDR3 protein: CASSQERPTLAYNEQFF
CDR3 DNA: TGTGCCAGCAGCCAAGAACGTCCGACTTTAGCCTACAATGAGCAGTTCTTC

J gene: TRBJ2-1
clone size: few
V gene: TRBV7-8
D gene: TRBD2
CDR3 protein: CASSFWRGGSYNEQFF
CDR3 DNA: TGTGCCAGCAGCTTTTGGCGGGGGGGCTCCTACAATGAGCAGTTCTTC

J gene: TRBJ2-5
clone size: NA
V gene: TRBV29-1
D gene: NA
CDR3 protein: CSVEEGGEETQYF
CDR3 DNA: TGCAGCGTTGAAGAAGGGGGTGAGGAGACCCAGTACTTC

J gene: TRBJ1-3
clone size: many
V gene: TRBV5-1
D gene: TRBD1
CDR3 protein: CASSLMWTGFGNTIYF
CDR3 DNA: TGCGCCAGCAGCTTGATGTGGACAGGGTTTGGAAACACCATATATTTT

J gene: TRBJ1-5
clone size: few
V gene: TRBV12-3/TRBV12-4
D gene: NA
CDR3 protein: CASSSSSNQPQHF
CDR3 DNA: TGTGCCAGCAGTTCTAGCAGCAATCAGCCCCAGCATTTT